A single T cell receptor beta chain is shown here with its context. Antigen: not known. The data stem from a study of metastatic and nonmetastatic thyroid tumors. In the study overall: Malignant and benign thyroid patients had repertoires compared in peripheral blood and tumor or nodule tissue.

TCRdb redid the clone calls on the PCR reads using MiXCR. The table has 16,000 or so clones, about a quarter seen once; the top ten hold more than 9%. No treatment had been given to any patient before thyroid surgery. Trimming removed 4 bases from V and 0 bases from J, with 14 bases in between. CDR3 length: 16 amino acids. The germline gives CDR1 SGHRS, CDR2 YFSETQ. Study results and caveats: Reports indicated that malignant thyroid tumors showed significantly higher TCR beta diversity than benign nodules did, in blood and tumor.

This rearrangement joins TRBV5-1 to TRBJ2-1; D not certain. The TCR sequence derives from a female donor with papillary thyroid cancer or a benign thyroid nodule (not recorded which). Some clones in this sample may be carry-over from other donors' samples. Sequences were obtained from adjacent normal tissue. CDR3 protein: CASSPGSWGSYNEQFF. In DNA form, the CDR3 reads TGCGCCAGCAGCCCTGGTTCGTGGGGCTCCTACAATGAGCAGTTCTTC.